This T cell receptor (beta chain) came from a study of glioma-infiltrating T cells. Findings and caveats of the study: Tissue and blood shared very few CDR3 sequences. Gliomas, especially low-grade, showed above-expected tissue-blood divergence; non-neoplastic patients showed below.

The iRepertoire nested amplicon-rescue multiplex PCR amplified TCR alpha and beta CDR3s from RNA. Tissue mRNA or PBMC total RNA, roughly 85-450 ng, went into one-step reverse transcription and amplification. TCRdb re-derived calls from the multiplex PCR reads in MiXCR, one entry per CDR3 protein. The table shows around 190,000 distinct CDR3 sequences, with roughly two fifths occurring only once. Trimming left V 6 bases short and J 5 bases short, with 11 bases between. This CDR3 spans 13 amino acids. To note about this clonotype: The antigen remains undetermined. A much larger clone is a single base away; this may be a read error.

The material sequenced was glioma tissue, nonneoplastic brain tissue, or PBMCs (not recorded which). The chain employs TRBV12-3 or TRBV12-4 and TRBJ2-1; D is unresolved. The sequence came from a human donor with low-grade glioma or glioblastoma, undergoing nonglioma brain surgery, or in good health (not recorded which). The CDR3 loop reads CASRRDTNNEQFF. The CDR3 nucleotides read TGTGCCAGCAGACGAGACACGAACAATGAGCAGTTCTTC.